Below are 30 T cell receptor beta chains sequenced from a single sample in a study of blood T cell repertoires in COVID-19. This table comes from immunoSEQ multiplex PCR, and its TCRdb copy is limited to in-frame clones, with some not included. The repertoire consists of about 70,000 clones, with more than 75% occurring once and the leading ten covering 0.83%. Input material: peripheral blood. These receptor sequences come from a woman in her 70s with acute or convalescent COVID-19.

The chain links TRBV28 to TRBJ1-5; 11 bases fit TRBD1. This CDR3 is built from 16 residues. V was pared by 6 bases and J by 7 bases, with 11 bases of the junction left unmatched. The germline gives CDR1 MDHEN, CDR2 SYDVKM. CDR3 sequence: CASSEGQGGFRQPQHF. The CDR3 DNA is TGTGCCAGCAGCGAGGGACAGGGGGGTTTTCGACAGCCCCAGCATTTT.

The chain couples TRBV19 to TRBJ1-2, with TRBD1 matching 8 bases. The CDR3 sequence is 16 residues long. With V trimmed by 5 bases and J by 8 bases, 16 bases remained unmatched. Germline assignment: CDR1 LNHDA and CDR2 SQIVND (reference sequence). The CDR3 nucleotides are TGTGCCAGTAGTCAAATCCATTCAGGGGGCGCAGAGGGCTACACCTTC. This translates into CASSQIHSGGAEGYTF.

This clone was detected only a few times. The V call is TRBV6-2 or TRBV6-3, the J call TRBJ2-1; 11 positions match TRBD2. The length of the CDR3 is 16 residues. Germline V gives CDR1 MNHEY, CDR2 SVGEGT. Unmatched junction bases numbered 6, after V lost 4 bases and J lost 4 bases. The CDR3: CASSSLAGGSYNEQFF. The CDR3 region has the DNA TGTGCCAGCAGTTCTTTAGCGGGGGGGTCTTACAATGAGCAGTTCTTC.

V is TRBV6-5 and J is TRBJ1-2; TRBD1 is a possible D gene (6 bases). Germline V gives CDR1 MNHEY, CDR2 SVGAGI. Trimming removed 11 bases at V and 2 bases at J, with 18 bases between. The length of the CDR3 is 14 residues. CDR3 in amino acids: CAHHRGGPNYGYTF. In DNA, the CDR3 is TGTGCCCATCACCGGGGGGGGCCAAACTATGGCTACACCTTC.

The chain joins TRBV5-1 to TRBJ1-1; 7 nucleotides align to TRBD1. This CDR3 region has 20 residues. V lost 0 bases and J lost 0; bases outside the gene matches: 17. CDR1 and CDR2 from the germline V gene are SGHRS and YFSETQ. CDR3 bases: TGCGCCAGCAGCTTGGCCACAGGGGCTCTCTCAGGCGGGATGAACACTGAAGCTTTCTTT. It codes for CASSLATGALSGGMNTEAFF.

This chain uses TRBV6-5 with TRBJ1-6; 7 bases are shared with TRBD1. There are 14 residues in the CDR3. Trimming cost V 4 bases and J 9 bases; bases outside gene matches: 6. From germline, CDR1 is MNHEY and CDR2 SVGAGI. In nucleotides, the CDR3 is TGTGCCAGCAGTTCTTTTAGGGGGCCTTCACCCCTCCACTTT. Translating it yields CASSSFRGPSPLHF.

The rearrangement uses TRBV28 and TRBJ1-1, with TRBD1 as a possible D gene (5 bases). Germline V CDR1 and CDR2: MDHEN, SYDVKM. V shed 5 bases and J shed 6 bases, with 13 bases lying between them. This CDR3 has 13 residues. Here the CDR3 reads CASSVRGEPEAFF. The DNA of the CDR3 is TGTGCCAGCAGTGTCCGGGGGGAGCCTGAAGCTTTCTTT.

The chain employs TRBV19 and TRBJ1-1, with D possibly being TRBD1 (5 bases). The germline V and J ends were trimmed by 2 bases and 0 bases, with 13 bases remaining between them. The germline V gene encodes CDR1 LNHDA and CDR2 SQIVND (reference sequence). This CDR3 is 16 amino acids long. Written as DNA, the CDR3 is TGTGCCAGTAGTATAATCCCCCCGACAGTGAACACTGAAGCTTTCTTT. Translation gives CASSIIPPTVNTEAFF.

V is TRBV3-1 (or the pseudogene TRBV3-2) and J is TRBJ2-5, with TRBD2 identical over 11 bases. V was pared by 2 bases and J by 3 bases, with 5 bases of the junction left unmatched. This CDR3 comprises 16 residues. From germline, CDR1 is LGHDT and CDR2 YNNKEL (reference sequence). CDR3 region: CASSQTPGLAEETQYF. DNA of the CDR3: TGTGCCAGCAGCCAAACCCCGGGACTAGCGGAAGAGACCCAGTACTTC.

A remark on this clone: The sample contains more than one DNA sequence encoding this CDR3. The chain has TRBV19 and TRBJ1-1; D might be TRBD1 (5 bases). V lost 2 bases and J lost 5, with 9 bases in between. Germline values: CDR1 LNHDA, CDR2 SQIVND (reference sequence). This CDR3 has 13 amino acids. In DNA form, the CDR3 reads TGTGCCAGTAGTATACAAGGGGCGACTGAAGCTTTCTTT. Its protein is CASSIQGATEAFF.

The rearrangement links TRBV5-1 to TRBJ1-4; D unclear. Germline V CDR1 and CDR2: SGHRS, YFSETQ. Trimming cost V 4 bases and J 5 bases, with 12 bases left between them. The CDR3 sequence is 14 residues long. The CDR3 nucleotides read TGCGCCAGCAGCCTTACGGGTCCAAATGAAAAACTGTTTTTT. It yields the protein CASSLTGPNEKLFF.

The chain carries TRBV4-1 and TRBJ2-7, with 8 bases lining up with TRBD1. CDR1 is MGHRA, CDR2 YSYEKL, per germline. The V segment lost 3 bases and the J segment 2 bases; nucleotides outside the gene matches: 18. The CDR3 has 19 amino acids. For the CDR3, the DNA is TGCGCCAGCAGCCAGGACTTGTCAGGACAGGGAAATTTACCCTACGAGCAGTACTTC. This encodes CASSQDLSGQGNLPYEQYF.

The V and J genes are TRBV25-1 and TRBJ2-1, with D perhaps matching TRBD1 (5 bases). V lost 2 bases, J lost 7 bases, and 12 bases lay in between. Germline CDR1 is MGHDK and CDR2 is SYGVNS. The CDR3 extends over 14 amino acids. CDR3 residues: CASSELRVLNEQFF. The CDR3 coding sequence is TGTGCCAGCAGTGAACTCAGGGTTCTAAATGAGCAGTTCTTC.

V and J are TRBV10-2 and TRBJ1-1, with 7 bases lining up with TRBD1. Germline trimming cut 6 bases from V and 0 bases from J; bases unmatched to any gene: 4. The CDR3 is made up of 14 amino acids. Germline V gene sequence: CDR1 WSHSY, CDR2 SAAADI. CDR3: CASREGQLNTEAFF. The CDR3 DNA follows: TGCGCCAGCAGAGAGGGACAGCTGAACACTGAAGCTTTCTTT.

This chain joins TRBV4-1 and TRBJ1-4, with D perhaps TRBD1 (5 bases). Deletions cut 0 bases from V and 8 bases from J, with 16 bases between. CDR1 and CDR2 (germline): MGHRA, YSYEKL. The CDR3 runs 16 residues. The CDR3 loop is CASSQDGSAGQEKLFF. CDR3 bases: TGCGCCAGCAGCCAAGATGGGTCGGCAGGGCAAGAAAAACTGTTTTTT.

The chain employs TRBV7-2 and TRBJ2-1, with 15 bases aligning to TRBD2. Germline CDR1 SGHTA, CDR2 FQGNSA. The CDR3 covers 15 residues. Losses at the gene ends were 4 bases for V and 9 bases for J; bases not matched to a gene: 4. The CDR3, as DNA: TGTGCCAGCAGCTGGACTAGCGGGGGGGCGGGTGAGCAGTTCTTC. It codes for CASSWTSGGAGEQFF.

The rearrangement uses TRBV29-1 and TRBJ2-7; 7 positions agree with TRBD2. V was pared by 4 bases and J by 3 bases, with 6 bases of the junction left unmatched. Germline assignment: CDR1 SQVTM and CDR2 ANQGSEA. This CDR3 spans 13 amino acids. The DNA of the CDR3 is TGCAGCGTTGGGGGCGGGAGTGACTACGAGCAGTACTTC. This sequence encodes CSVGGGSDYEQYF.

The V call is TRBV7-9, the J call TRBJ2-3, with D possibly matching TRBD2 (6 bases). The CDR3 totals 14 residues. Germline V gene lookup returns CDR1 SEHNR and CDR2 FQNEAQ (reference sequence). V was clipped by 4 bases and J by 1 base, with 9 bases between them. This CDR3 reads CASSWRDRTDTQYF. CDR3 in DNA: TGTGCCAGCAGCTGGAGGGATCGCACAGATACGCAGTATTTT.

The V gene is TRBV5-4, the J gene TRBJ2-4; D call uncertain. V was shortened by 0 bases and J by 1 base, with 5 bases between the two germline ends. CDR3 size: 14 residues. Germline CDR1 reads SGHNT; CDR2 reads YYREEE (reference sequence). The CDR3, as DNA: TGTGCCAGCAGCTTGGACTTGGCCAAAAACATTCAGTACTTC. Protein: CASSLDLAKNIQYF.

V and J are TRBV12-3 or TRBV12-4 and TRBJ1-1; D perhaps matches TRBD1 (5 bases). This CDR3 is built from 13 residues. Between the trimmed V and J ends, which lost 7 bases and 1 base, there was a span of 10 bases. The CDR3 nucleotides read TGTGCCAGCACTATGGGGGGGAACACTGAAGCTTTCTTT. Its protein product is CASTMGGNTEAFF.

J is TRBJ1-2 and V is TRBV28; D is ambiguous. This CDR3 comprises 10 residues. V shed 8 bases and J shed 13 bases, with 14 bases lying between them. The germline gives CDR1 MDHEN, CDR2 SYDVKM. Written as DNA, the CDR3 is TGTGCCAGCGGGCCGTACAAAAGCACCTTC. Protein: CASGPYKSTF.

The chain is built from TRBV2 and TRBJ2-3, with 10 bases lining up with TRBD1. The V segment lost 6 bases and the J segment 0 bases; nucleotides outside the gene matches: 3. CDR1 SNHLY and CDR2 FYNNEI come from the germline V gene. This CDR3 contains 15 residues. The CDR3 DNA follows: TGTGCCAGCAGGGGGACAGGGGCTAGCACAGATACGCAGTATTTT. It yields the protein CASRGTGASTDTQYF.

The genes are TRBV28 and TRBJ1-2; no definite D call. The CDR3 extends over 11 amino acids. Germline lookup yields CDR1 MDHEN and CDR2 SYDVKM. The CDR3 loop reads CATHSNYGYTF. The CDR3 coding sequence is TGTGCTACGCACAGTAACTATGGCTACACCTTC.

This chain connects TRBV2 to TRBJ1-1, with D possibly being TRBD1 (6 bases). Germline V gene lookup returns CDR1 SNHLY and CDR2 FYNNEI. The germline V and J ends were trimmed by 4 bases and 7 bases, with 13 bases remaining between them. The CDR3 covers 13 residues. For the CDR3, the DNA is TGTGCCAGCAGTGTTGACCAGGGGAGTGAAGCTTTCTTT. Its translation is CASSVDQGSEAFF.

The CDR3 loop reads CASSRVSLPRGGTDTQYF. The CDR3, as DNA: TGTGCCAGCAGTCGAGTTTCCCTGCCCCGGGGGGGCACAGATACGCAGTATTTT. The chain recombines TRBV2 with TRBJ2-3, with TRBD2 identical over 7 bases. With V trimmed by 5 bases and J by 1 base, 15 bases remained unmatched. From germline, CDR1 is SNHLY and CDR2 FYNNEI. The CDR3 covers 18 residues.

The chain has TRBV11-2 and TRBJ2-1, with 15 bases aligning to TRBD2. The CDR3 is 17 residues long. CDR1 is SGHAT, CDR2 FQNNGV, per germline. V trimming: 3 bases; J trimming: 4 bases; junction bases outside the gene matches: 4. CDR3 nucleotides: TGTGCCAGCAGCTTGAGAGGACTAGCGGGAGGGTACAATGAGCAGTTCTTC. Translated: CASSLRGLAGGYNEQFF.

The chain combines TRBV5-1 with TRBJ1-1; weak D call: TRBD1 (5 bases). V was cut by 3 bases and J by 0 bases, with 15 bases left in between. Germline CDR1 reads SGHRS; CDR2 reads YFSETQ. CDR3 length: 16 residues. CDR3 loop: CASSYGEGALNTEAFF. CDR3 sequence (DNA): TGCGCCAGCAGCTACGGAGAAGGGGCTCTGAACACTGAAGCTTTCTTT.

CDR3 residues: CASSRYGANVLTF. The CDR3 DNA reads as TGTGCCAGCAGCCGTTATGGGGCCAACGTCCTGACTTTC. The chain links TRBV7-8 to TRBJ2-6; unclear D gene. The germline CDR1 and CDR2 sequences are SGHVS and FQNEAQ. CDR3 length: 13 residues. V was shortened by 5 bases and J by 3 bases, with 5 bases between the two germline ends.

This chain uses TRBV4-1 with TRBJ1-3; TRBD1 might be the D (5 bases). Germline V gene lookup returns CDR1 MGHRA and CDR2 YSYEKL. This CDR3 region has 16 residues. V lost 2 bases, J lost 0 bases, and 11 bases lay in between. The CDR3 reads CASSQYDRDSGNTIYF. CDR3 nucleotide sequence: TGCGCCAGCAGCCAATACGACAGAGACTCTGGAAACACCATATATTTT.

This chain links TRBV27 with TRBJ2-5, with D possibly being TRBD2 (5 bases). Trimming took off 5 bases at V and 3 bases at J, with 13 bases between the two ends. CDR1 MNHEY and CDR2 SMNVEV come from the germline V gene (reference sequence). The CDR3 loop spans 14 amino acids. The CDR3 nucleotides are TGTGCCAGCAGTCTGCTAGCATCTGAAGAGACCCAGTACTTC. Its translation is CASSLLASEETQYF.